This TCR beta chain was sequenced during a study of blood T cells in healthy people across ages. A second PCR, run for roughly 7 to 11 cycles, used a sample-barcoded 5' primer plus a J-beta primer mix. Each cDNA molecule carried a tag from a template-switch adaptor that contained 12 random nucleotides. A single record per CDR3 protein comes from TCRdb applying MiXCR to the 5' RACE reads. Of 760,000 or so distinct CDR3 sequences in the sample, roughly 25% are singletons; the top ten hold 9.4%. This clonotype was detected only once. Germline CDR1 is SGHDT and CDR2 is YYEEEE. CDR3 length equals 15 residues. The V and J ends lost 0 bases and 7 bases, in that order; junction bases with no gene match: 7. The data also belong to a second study, concerning T cells of mothers and their children. That paper states: cDNA was made from all extracted RNA, around 1.5 ug per 15 ul.

Sequencing was carried out using blood. The V call is TRBV5-6, the J call TRBJ1-5; 7 bases are a match to TRBD1. The TCR was taken from a boy younger than 18 in good health. CDR3 coding DNA: TGTGCCAGCAGCTTGGCAGGGGGGGCTAGGCAGCCCCAGCATTTT. It codes for CASSLAGGARQPQHF. Looking up the rest from reference TRBV5-6 and TRBJ1-5 gives the full variable domain: DAGVTQSPTHLIKTRGQQVTLRCSPKSGHDTVSWYQQALGQGPQFIFQYYEEEERQRGNFPDRFSGHQFPNYSSELNVNALLLGDSALYLCASSLAGGARQPQHFGDGTRLSIL.